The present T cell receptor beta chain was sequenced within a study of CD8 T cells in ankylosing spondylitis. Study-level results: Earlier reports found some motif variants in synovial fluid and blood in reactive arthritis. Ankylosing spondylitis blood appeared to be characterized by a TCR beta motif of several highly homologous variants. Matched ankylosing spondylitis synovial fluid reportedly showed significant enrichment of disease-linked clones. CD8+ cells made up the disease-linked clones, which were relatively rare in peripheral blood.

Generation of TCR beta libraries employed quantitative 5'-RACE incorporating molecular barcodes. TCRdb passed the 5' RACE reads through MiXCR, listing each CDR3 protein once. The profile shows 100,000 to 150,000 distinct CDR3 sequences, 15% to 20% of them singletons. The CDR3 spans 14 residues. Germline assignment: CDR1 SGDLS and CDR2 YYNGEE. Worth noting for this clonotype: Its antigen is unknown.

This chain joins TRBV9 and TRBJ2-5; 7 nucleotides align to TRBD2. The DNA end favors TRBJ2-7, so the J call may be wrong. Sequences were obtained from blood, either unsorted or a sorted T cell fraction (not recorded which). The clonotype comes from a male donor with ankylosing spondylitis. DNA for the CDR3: TGTGCCAGCAGCCCCTCCGAGCGGGGCCCCGAGCAGTACTTC. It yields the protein CASSPSERGPEQYF.